The subject of this entry is one T cell receptor beta chain. Its matching antigen is unknown. The sample originates from a study of shared clonotypes between healthy human individuals. Study at large: For every donor, three CD4 naive, three CD4 memory, two CD8 naive and one CD8 memory plates were used. Overall study findings and caveats: Among non-shared clonotypes, generation probabilities were lower than among those shared by all four donors. Approximately 4.6% of naive CD4 clonotypes were common to a few donors.

The study ran the assay at deep level. Here immunoSEQ multiplex PCR was the method, and the copy in TCRdb shows in-frame clones only, minus some. The data hold over a million clones, with around 95% observed a single time. This CDR3 is built from 14 residues. Germline CDR1 and CDR2: MNHEY and SMNVEV (reference sequence). V was trimmed by 6 bases and J by 6 bases, leaving 18 bases between them. The rearrangement links TRBV27 to TRBJ2-7; no reliable D call. The receptor's source is a man aged 25-45 years in good health. The sample was naive CD4+ T cells sorted from blood. Subset of the sample: CD45RA+ positively selected. The CDR3 DNA reads TGTGCCAGCAGCGTGACTGGGATGTCCGCCGAGCAGTACTTC. It encodes CASSVTGMSAEQYF.